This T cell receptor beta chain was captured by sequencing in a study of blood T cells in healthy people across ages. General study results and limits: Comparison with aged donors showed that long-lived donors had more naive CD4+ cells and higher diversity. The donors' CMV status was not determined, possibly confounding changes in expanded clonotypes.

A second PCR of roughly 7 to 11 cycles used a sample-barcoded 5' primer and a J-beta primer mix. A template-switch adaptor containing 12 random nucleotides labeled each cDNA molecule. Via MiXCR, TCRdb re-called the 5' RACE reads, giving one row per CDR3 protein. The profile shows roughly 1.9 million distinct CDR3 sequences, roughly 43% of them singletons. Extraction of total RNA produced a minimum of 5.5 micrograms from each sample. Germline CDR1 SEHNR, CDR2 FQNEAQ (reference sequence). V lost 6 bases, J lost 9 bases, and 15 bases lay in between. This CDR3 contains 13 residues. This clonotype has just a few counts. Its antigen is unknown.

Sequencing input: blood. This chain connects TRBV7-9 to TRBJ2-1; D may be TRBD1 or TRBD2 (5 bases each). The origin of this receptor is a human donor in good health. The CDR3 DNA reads TGTGCCAGCAGATTACGGGGCCTTCCTGAGCAGTTCTTC. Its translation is CASRLRGLPEQFF.